This is a list of T cell receptor beta chains from one sample in a study of blood T cell repertoires in COVID-19. Assay: immunoSEQ multiplex PCR; the TCRdb copy retains only in-frame clones and omits some. Of about 220,000 clones in the sample, roughly 84% were seen once. The sequencing sample was made of peripheral blood. The receptors stem from a woman aged 80 or over with acute or convalescent COVID-19. Both conserved end residues are part of each CDR3. A D gene is named only where the DNA matches it firmly. Clone size is stated in some rows and not others, as once, few, many or a class when expanded.

d_call	v_call	j_call	clone_size	cdr3_nt	cdr3_aa
.	TRBV12-5	TRBJ2-5	.	TGTGCTAGTGGTTTGGGATTAGGGGGTCCCCTCCAAGAGACCCAGTACTTC	CASGLGLGGPLQETQYF
.	TRBV11-3	TRBJ1-2	.	TGTGCCAGCAGCCCAGGACAGTCCCATAACTATGGCTACACCTTC	CASSPGQSHNYGYTF
.	TRBV2	TRBJ2-7	.	TGTGCCAGCAGTGTACTGGAGGGGGATCTACGGGGGGACTTC	CASSVLEGDLRGDF
.	TRBV3-1/TRBV3-2	TRBJ1-1	.	TGTGCCAGCAGCCCCACAGGGAACACTGAAGCTTTCTTT	CASSPTGNTEAFF
.	TRBV7-9	TRBJ1-5	.	TGTGCCAGCAGCATTGGACTGTTACCGCCCCAGCATTTT	CASSIGLLPPQHF
.	TRBV7-6	TRBJ2-1	.	TGTGCCAGCAGCTCAGGTCAAGGGGCCTATGAGCAGTTCTTC	CASSSGQGAYEQFF
TRBD2	TRBV18	TRBJ2-1	.	TGTGCCAGCTCACAAACTAGCGGGGGGATTAATGAGCAGTTCTTC	CASSQTSGGINEQFF
TRBD2	TRBV7-3	TRBJ2-3	once	TGTGCCAGCAGCCACACACGGACTAGCGGGGGGTCAGCCTTCCTCACAGATACGCAGTATTTT	CASSHTRTSGGSAFLTDTQYF
.	TRBV10-3	TRBJ1-2	few	TGTGCCATCAGCTCCCCGGGGGTCCATGGCTACACCTTC	CAISSPGVHGYTF
.	TRBV4-2	TRBJ2-7	.	TGTGCCAGCAGCGTTGAGGGGGGGGGCGAGCAGTACTTC	CASSVEGGGEQYF
.	TRBV10-1	TRBJ1-2	.	TGCGCCAGCAACGGAGAAGAGGAATATGGCTACACCTTC	CASNGEEEYGYTF
TRBD2	TRBV5-4	TRBJ2-3	.	TGTGCCAGCAGCTGGACTAGCGGAGACACAGATACGCAGTATTTT	CASSWTSGDTDTQYF
.	TRBV27	TRBJ1-1	.	TGTGCCAGTAAGACGGGAGGAGGCACTGAAGCTTTCTTT	CASKTGGGTEAFF
.	TRBV5-1	TRBJ1-2	.	TGCGCCAGCAGCTTAAGACAGGACTATGGCTACACCTTC	CASSLRQDYGYTF
TRBD1	TRBV18	TRBJ2-6	few	TGTGCCAGCTCAAACAAACGGACAGGGGAAAGCTCTGGGGCCAACGTCCTGACTTTC	CASSNKRTGESSGANVLTF
TRBD2	TRBV28	TRBJ2-3	.	TGTGCCAGCAGCCCCGCGGGGGGGCGGACAGATACGCAGTATTTT	CASSPAGGRTDTQYF
.	TRBV2	TRBJ2-3	.	TGTGCCAGCAGTACAATATCTCCGCAGTATTTT	CASSTISPQYF
TRBD1	TRBV7-9	TRBJ1-1	.	TGTGCCAGCAGCTCCCTTTTACAGGGGACGAACACTGAAGCTTTCTTT	CASSSLLQGTNTEAFF
TRBD1	TRBV10-3	TRBJ2-6	.	TGTGCCACCTCTCGAGGACAGGGAACGGCTGGGGCCAACGTCCTGACTTTC	CATSRGQGTAGANVLTF
TRBD2	TRBV29-1	TRBJ2-1	.	TGCAGCGTTGGGACCCTAGCGGCCATGCGGTACAATGAGCAGTTCTTC	CSVGTLAAMRYNEQFF
.	TRBV5-3	TRBJ1-5	few	TGTGCCAGAAGCTTGATCTTGTGCGGCGGGAGTCAGCCCCAGCATTTT	CARSLILCGGSQPQHF
TRBD2	TRBV2	TRBJ2-3	.	TGTGCCAGCAGGATGGCCTCGGGAGCGGGGGCGAACACAGATACGCAGTATTTT	CASRMASGAGANTDTQYF
TRBD1	TRBV6-1	TRBJ2-7	.	TGTGCCAGCAGTGAAGCGCTTCAGGCCAGGGGGTACGAGCAGTACTTC	CASSEALQARGYEQYF
TRBD2	TRBV5-4	TRBJ2-4	.	TGTGCCAGCAGCTTGGGGGCGAGGCGGGGGGGCCTGGGAAACATTCAGTACTTC	CASSLGARRGGLGNIQYF
.	TRBV7-2	TRBJ1-5	.	TGTGCCAGCAGCCGCGGGGGCGGAGAAAATCAGCCCCAGCATTTT	CASSRGGGENQPQHF
.	TRBV5-1	TRBJ1-1	.	TGCGCCAGCAGCGGCCAAGGACAGAGGAACACTGAAGCTTTCTTT	CASSGQGQRNTEAFF
TRBD1	TRBV12-3/TRBV12-4	TRBJ1-1	.	TGTGCCAGCAGTTTGACAGGGGGCCCTGAAGCTTTCTTT	CASSLTGGPEAFF
TRBD1	TRBV7-3	TRBJ1-1	.	TGTGCCAGCAGCCTCAGGGGGCGATCCGCTGAAGCTTTCTTT	CASSLRGRSAEAFF
TRBD1	TRBV2	TRBJ1-1	.	TGTGCCAGCAGTCCACAGGGGGCACGGACTGAAGCTTTCTTT	CASSPQGARTEAFF